Below, 24 T cell receptor beta chains from the same sample are listed, as sequenced in a study of blood T cell repertoires in COVID-19. Sequenced by immunoSEQ multiplex PCR; TCRdb stores in-frame clones only, minus some. The repertoire consists of 80,000 to 100,000 clones, with more than 65% occurring once and the leading ten covering approximately 4.5%. The specimen was peripheral blood. All receptors derive from a man aged 55 to 69 with acute or convalescent COVID-19.

The rearrangement joins TRBV7-9 to TRBJ2-2; D is perhaps TRBD2 (5 bases). The germline V gene encodes CDR1 SEHNR and CDR2 FQNEAQ (reference sequence). The CDR3 spans 15 residues. With 0 bases removed from V and 7 bases from J, the gap between germline ends came to 12 bases. CDR3 loop: CASSLALRAGGELFF. Written as DNA, the CDR3 is TGTGCCAGCAGCTTAGCTTTGAGGGCCGGCGGGGAGCTGTTTTTT.

The chain joins TRBV4-1 to TRBJ1-6, with a weak D call TRBD1 (5 bases). The CDR3 loop spans 17 amino acids. The germline V gene has CDR1 MGHRA and CDR2 YSYEKL. V was clipped by 0 bases and J by 0 bases, with 9 bases between them. This chain's CDR3 is CASSQDAGTSYNSPLHF. CDR3 bases: TGCGCCAGCAGCCAAGATGCGGGGACCTCCTATAATTCACCCCTCCACTTT.

J is TRBJ2-6 and V is TRBV6-6; D remains unclear. The germline CDR1 and CDR2 sequences are MNHNY and SVGAGI (reference sequence). Trimming left V 6 bases short and J 0 bases short, with 6 bases between. The length of the CDR3 is 14 residues. The CDR3 loop is CASRDTSGANVLTF. The CDR3 DNA reads as TGTGCCAGCAGAGACACCTCTGGGGCCAACGTCCTGACTTTC.

The V call is TRBV7-2, the J call TRBJ2-5; 10 nucleotides align to TRBD2. CDR3 length equals 15 residues. From germline, CDR1 is SGHTA and CDR2 FQGNSA. V lost 1 base and J lost 7; bases outside the gene matches: 6. For the CDR3, the DNA is TGTGCCAGCAGCTTAGTGAGCGGGGGGGCGGGGACCCAGTACTTC. Protein: CASSLVSGGAGTQYF.

V and J are TRBV5-1 and TRBJ2-7; 8 bases line up with TRBD1. V lost 0 bases, J lost 7 bases, and 9 bases stayed unmatched. The CDR3 spans 15 residues. Germline CDR1 reads SGHRS; CDR2 reads YFSETQ. CDR3 nucleotides: TGCGCCAGCAGCTTGGGATGGACAGGGATCGGGGAGCAGTACTTC. Its protein is CASSLGWTGIGEQYF.

This chain links TRBV27 with TRBJ2-1; 7 bases line up with TRBD2. There are 16 residues in the CDR3. The junction had 13 bases not matched to a gene; V was cut back by 3 bases and J by 8 bases. The V gene's germline CDR1 is MNHEY and CDR2 SMNVEV (reference sequence). The CDR3 is CASSFSAGLVLDEQFF. DNA for the CDR3: TGTGCCAGCAGTTTCTCCGCCGGACTAGTACTCGATGAGCAGTTCTTC.

The chain combines TRBV18 with TRBJ2-5; 7 bases match TRBD1. The germline V gene has CDR1 KGHSH and CDR2 LQKENI. The CDR3 is 13 residues long. J lost 5 bases, V lost 0 bases, and 0 bases had no gene match. The CDR3 nucleotides read TGTGCCAGCTCACCACCGGACAGGGAGACCCAGTACTTC. This sequence encodes CASSPPDRETQYF.

This chain links TRBV7-2 with TRBJ2-1; 10 bases line up with TRBD1. This CDR3 comprises 15 residues. V dropped 2 bases and J dropped 8; count of bases not matched to a gene: 6. From germline, CDR1 is SGHTA and CDR2 FQGNSA. CDR3 sequence (DNA): TGTGCCAGCAGCTTACACGGGACAGGGGCCGATGAGCAGTTCTTC. It codes for CASSLHGTGADEQFF.

The chain is built from TRBV12-3 or TRBV12-4 and TRBJ2-1; D gene ambiguous. V was shortened by 7 bases and J by 4 bases, with 11 bases between the two germline ends. The CDR3 is 13 residues long. CDR3 bases: TGTGCCAGCAAACCCTGGGCATACAATGAGCAGTTCTTC. This translates into CASKPWAYNEQFF.

This clone was seen more than once but under ten times. The rearrangement uses TRBV5-4 and TRBJ2-5; 7 nucleotides align to TRBD1. After removal of 4 bases from V and 0 bases from J, the junction contained 6 bases not matched to a gene. CDR1 and CDR2 from the germline V gene are SGHNT and YYREEE (reference sequence). CDR3 length: 15 amino acids. Here the CDR3 DNA reads TGTGCCAGCAGCCCCGGCAGGGGGTACCAAGAGACCCAGTACTTC. Protein sequence: CASSPGRGYQETQYF. The variable domain in full, completed from reference TRBV5-4 and TRBJ2-5, reads ETGVTQSPTHLIKTRGQQVTLRCSSQSGHNTVSWYQQALGQGPQFIFQYYREEENGRGNFPPRFSGLQFPNYSSELNVNALELDDSALYLCASSPGRGYQETQYFGPGTRLLVL.

The chain couples TRBV7-6 to TRBJ1-6, with 11 bases fitting TRBD1. The germline CDR1 and CDR2 sequences are SGHVS and FNYEAQ. The CDR3 contains 15 residues. The junction had 1 base not matched to a gene; V was cut back by 4 bases and J by 5 bases. The CDR3 is CASSWGQGDNSPLHF. The DNA of the CDR3 is TGTGCCAGCAGCTGGGGACAGGGGGATAATTCACCCCTCCACTTT. Full variable domain (rest looked up from reference TRBV7-6 and TRBJ1-6): GAGVSQSPRYKVTKRGQDVALRCDPISGHVSLYWYRQALGQGPEFLTYFNYEAQQDKSGLPNDRFSAERPEGSISTLTIQRTEQRDSAMYRCASSWGQGDNSPLHFGNGTRLTVT.

The chain recombines TRBV7-2 with TRBJ2-3; the match to TRBD2 covers 8 bases. CDR3 length: 18 residues. V shed 4 bases, J shed 3 bases, and the junction held 15 bases outside the gene matches. CDR1 is SGHTA and CDR2 is FQGNSA in the germline V gene. The CDR3 bases are TGTGCCAGCAGCTCGGGGCGGGCGGGGGGCGGTTTGACAGATACGCAGTATTTT. Its translation: CASSSGRAGGGLTDTQYF.

The chain combines TRBV27 with TRBJ1-6; D is uncertain. Per germline, CDR1 MNHEY and CDR2 SMNVEV (reference sequence). V lost 3 bases and J 9 bases, leaving 15 bases between the germline ends. This CDR3 contains 15 residues. The CDR3 nucleotides are TGTGCCAGCAGTTTTGGACGGCTTGCGGGTTCACCCCTCCACTTT. Its protein product is CASSFGRLAGSPLHF.

The chain links TRBV4-1 to TRBJ1-5; unclear D gene. The CDR3 is 15 residues long. Germline assignment: CDR1 MGHRA and CDR2 YSYEKL. Trimming removed 3 bases at V and 0 bases at J, with 9 bases between. CDR3 nucleotide sequence: TGCGCCAGCAGCCAGTACACAAATAGCAATCAGCCCCAGCATTTT. Protein product: CASSQYTNSNQPQHF.

The chain couples TRBV30 to TRBJ1-3, with D possibly TRBD1 on 6 matching bases. There are 13 residues in the CDR3. V lost 3 bases and J 1 base, leaving 7 bases between the germline ends. Germline V gene lookup returns CDR1 GTSNPN and CDR2 SVGIG (reference sequence). The CDR3 loop reads CAWSRGSGNTIYF. In DNA, the CDR3 is TGTGCCTGGAGCAGGGGATCTGGAAACACCATATATTTT.

This clone showed up just once. The chain recombines TRBV28 with TRBJ2-1; 11 bases match TRBD2. This CDR3 region has 15 residues. V lost 5 bases and J lost 4; bases outside the gene matches: 4. Per germline, CDR1 MDHEN and CDR2 SYDVKM. CDR3 residues: CASSLTSGTYNEQFF. CDR3 DNA: TGTGCCAGCAGTCTGACTAGCGGGACATACAATGAGCAGTTCTTC.

The chain couples TRBV20-1 to TRBJ2-7; D gene uncertain. From germline, CDR1 is DFQATT and CDR2 SNEGSKA (reference sequence). This CDR3 spans 12 amino acids. The ends were cut back, 3 bases at V and 3 bases at J, with 9 bases in the middle. In DNA, the CDR3 is TGCAGTGCTAGTAGTAGAGGCTACGAGCAGTACTTC. Its protein product is CSASSRGYEQYF.

The chain joins TRBV7-8 to TRBJ1-2; 8 nucleotides agree with TRBD1. The J segment lost 5 bases and the V segment lost 5 bases, leaving 10 bases of the junction unmatched. The germline gives CDR1 SGHVS, CDR2 FQNEAQ. This CDR3 comprises 15 residues. In nucleotides, the CDR3 is TGTGCCAGCAGCCTACAAGGACAGGGCTCTTATGGCTACACCTTC. This sequence encodes CASSLQGQGSYGYTF.

This chain links TRBV6-5 with TRBJ1-1, with D perhaps TRBD1 (5 bases). The ends were cut back, 6 bases at V and 0 bases at J, with 8 bases in the middle. The CDR3 is 13 amino acids. Per the germline V gene, CDR1 is MNHEY and CDR2 is SVGAGI. As DNA, the CDR3 is TGTGCCAGCAGGCAACAGGTGAACACTGAAGCTTTCTTT. It yields the protein CASRQQVNTEAFF.

The CDR3 spells CASSDSLSPNHGQYF. The CDR3 DNA sequence: TGTGCCAGCAGTGACTCTCTAAGTCCTAACCATGGGCAGTACTTC. The chain is built from TRBV2 and TRBJ2-7, with no clear D. V shed 3 bases and J shed 9 bases, with 21 bases lying between them. From germline, CDR1 is SNHLY and CDR2 FYNNEI. This CDR3 contains 15 residues.

V and J are TRBV2 and TRBJ2-7; TRBD2 matches at 11 bases. The CDR3 extends over 14 amino acids. Germline CDR1 SNHLY, CDR2 FYNNEI. V trimming: 6 bases; J trimming: 3 bases; junction bases outside the gene matches: 4. As DNA, the CDR3 is TGTGCCAGCAGCCTTCTAGCGGGAGGCTACGAGCAGTACTTC. It yields the protein CASSLLAGGYEQYF.

The chain has TRBV3-1 (or the pseudogene TRBV3-2) and TRBJ2-1; TRBD2 matches at 12 bases. V gave up 4 bases and J gave up 9 bases; unmatched junction bases: 10. Germline CDR1 LGHDT, CDR2 YNNKEL (reference sequence). CDR3 length equals 16 residues. The CDR3 coding sequence is TGTGCCAGCAGCCCCGGCCCTAGCGGGGGGGCCGGTGAGCAGTTCTTC. It encodes CASSPGPSGGAGEQFF.

This clone occurred a few times. V usage is TRBV4-1 and J usage is TRBJ1-2; D gene uncertain. This CDR3 contains 16 residues. Germline V gene sequence: CDR1 MGHRA, CDR2 YSYEKL. V was clipped by 2 bases and J by 3 bases, with 16 bases between them. This CDR3 is CASSQPARGGDYGYTF. CDR3 DNA: TGCGCCAGCAGCCAACCCGCCAGAGGCGGGGACTATGGCTACACCTTC.

This rearrangement joins TRBV6-1 to TRBJ2-2, with 7 bases aligning to TRBD2. The CDR3 runs 15 residues. The junction had 5 bases not matched to a gene; V was cut back by 2 bases and J by 5 bases. Germline CDR1 and CDR2: MNHNS and SASEGT. CDR3 sequence (DNA): TGTGCCAGCAGTGAACCGGGAGGACAAACCGGGGAGCTGTTTTTT. This encodes CASSEPGGQTGELFF.